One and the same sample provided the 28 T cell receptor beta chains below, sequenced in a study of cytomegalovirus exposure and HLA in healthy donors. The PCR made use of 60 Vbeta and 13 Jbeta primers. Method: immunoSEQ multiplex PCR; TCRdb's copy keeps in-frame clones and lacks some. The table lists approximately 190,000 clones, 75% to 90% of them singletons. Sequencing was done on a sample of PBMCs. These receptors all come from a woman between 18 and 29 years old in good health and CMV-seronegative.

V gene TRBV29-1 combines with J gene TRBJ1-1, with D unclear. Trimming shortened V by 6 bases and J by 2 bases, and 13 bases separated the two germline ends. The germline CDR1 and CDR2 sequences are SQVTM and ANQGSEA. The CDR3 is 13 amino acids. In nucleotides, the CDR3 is TGCAGCGTCGTCAGGACGGGAAACACTGAAGCTTTCTTT. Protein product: CSVVRTGNTEAFF.

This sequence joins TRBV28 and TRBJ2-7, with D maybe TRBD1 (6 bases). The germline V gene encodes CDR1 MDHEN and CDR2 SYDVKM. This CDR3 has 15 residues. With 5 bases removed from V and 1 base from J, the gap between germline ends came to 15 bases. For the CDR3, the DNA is TGTGCCAGCAGTGATCCGGGACACCTATCCTACGAGCAGTACTTC. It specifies CASSDPGHLSYEQYF.

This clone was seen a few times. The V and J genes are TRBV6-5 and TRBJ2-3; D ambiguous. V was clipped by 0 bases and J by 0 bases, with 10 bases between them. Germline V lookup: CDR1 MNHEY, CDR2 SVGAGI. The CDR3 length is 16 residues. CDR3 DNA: TGTGCCAGCAGTTACTCGGGCATTCATAGCACAGATACGCAGTATTTT. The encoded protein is CASSYSGIHSTDTQYF.

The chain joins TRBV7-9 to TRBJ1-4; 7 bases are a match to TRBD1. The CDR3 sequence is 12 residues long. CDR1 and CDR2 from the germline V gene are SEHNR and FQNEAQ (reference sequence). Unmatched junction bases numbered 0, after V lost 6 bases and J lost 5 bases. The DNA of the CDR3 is TGTGCCAGCAGACAGGGGAATGAAAAACTGTTTTTT. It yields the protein CASRQGNEKLFF. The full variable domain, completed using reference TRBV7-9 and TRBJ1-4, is DTGVSQNPRHKITKRGQNVTFRCDPISEHNRLYWYRQTLGQGPEFLTYFQNEAQLEKSRLLSDRFSAERPKGSFSTLEIQRTEQGDSAMYLCASRQGNEKLFFGSGTQLSVL.

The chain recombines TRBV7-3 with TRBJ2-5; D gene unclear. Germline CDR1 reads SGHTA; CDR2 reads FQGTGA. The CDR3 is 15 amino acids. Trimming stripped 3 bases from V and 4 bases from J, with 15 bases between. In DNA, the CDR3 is TGTGCCAGCAGCTTCTTGGCTAGTTCGGTAGAGACCCAGTACTTC. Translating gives CASSFLASSVETQYF.

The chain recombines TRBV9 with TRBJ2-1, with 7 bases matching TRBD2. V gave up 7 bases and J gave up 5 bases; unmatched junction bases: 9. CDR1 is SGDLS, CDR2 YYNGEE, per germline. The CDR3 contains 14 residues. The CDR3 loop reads CASCGRELNNEQFF. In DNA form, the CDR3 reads TGTGCCAGCTGTGGGCGGGAGTTAAACAATGAGCAGTTCTTC. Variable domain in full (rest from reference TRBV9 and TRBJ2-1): DSGVTQTPKHLITATGQRVTLRCSPRSGDLSVYWYQQSLDQGLQFLIQYYNGEERAKGNILERFSAQQFPDLHSELNLSSLELGDSALYFCASCGRELNNEQFFGPGTRLTVL.

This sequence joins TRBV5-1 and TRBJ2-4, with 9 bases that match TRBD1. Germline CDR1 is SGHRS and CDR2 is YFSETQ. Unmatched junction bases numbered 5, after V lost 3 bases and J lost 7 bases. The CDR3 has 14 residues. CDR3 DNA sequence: TGCGCCAGCAGCTGGGACAGGGTCGGGAACATTCAGTACTTC. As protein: CASSWDRVGNIQYF.

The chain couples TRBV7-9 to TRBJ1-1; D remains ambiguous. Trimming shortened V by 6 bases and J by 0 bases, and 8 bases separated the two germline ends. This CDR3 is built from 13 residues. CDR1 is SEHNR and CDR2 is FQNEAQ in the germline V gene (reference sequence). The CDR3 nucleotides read TGTGCCAGCAGACAGCTCATGAACACTGAAGCTTTCTTT. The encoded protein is CASRQLMNTEAFF.

The CDR3 loop is CASRSPGTGKETQYF. The CDR3, as DNA: TGTGCCAGCAGATCCCCCGGGACAGGGAAAGAGACCCAGTACTTC. The chain recombines TRBV6-5 with TRBJ2-5; TRBD1 agrees at 9 bases. Germline values: CDR1 MNHEY, CDR2 SVGAGI. The junction had 8 bases not matched to a gene; V was cut back by 6 bases and J by 3 bases. The CDR3 length is 15 residues.

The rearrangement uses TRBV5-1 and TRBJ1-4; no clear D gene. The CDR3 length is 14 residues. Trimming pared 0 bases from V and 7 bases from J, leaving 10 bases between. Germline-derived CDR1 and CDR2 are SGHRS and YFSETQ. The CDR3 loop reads CASSLAGYGEKLFF. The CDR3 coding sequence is TGCGCCAGCAGCTTGGCGGGGTATGGTGAAAAACTGTTTTTT. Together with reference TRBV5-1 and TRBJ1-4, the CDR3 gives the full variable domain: KAGVTQTPRYLIKTRGQQVTLSCSPISGHRSVSWYQQTPGQGLQFLFEYFSETQRNKGNFPGRFSGRQFSNSRSEMNVSTLELGDSALYLCASSLAGYGEKLFFGSGTQLSVL.

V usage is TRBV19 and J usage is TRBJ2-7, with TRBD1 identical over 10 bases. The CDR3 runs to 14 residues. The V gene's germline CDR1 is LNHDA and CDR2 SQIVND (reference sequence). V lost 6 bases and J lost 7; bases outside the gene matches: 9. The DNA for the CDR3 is TGTGCCAGTAGCAGGGACAGGGGTCTCGGGGAGCAGTACTTC. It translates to CASSRDRGLGEQYF.

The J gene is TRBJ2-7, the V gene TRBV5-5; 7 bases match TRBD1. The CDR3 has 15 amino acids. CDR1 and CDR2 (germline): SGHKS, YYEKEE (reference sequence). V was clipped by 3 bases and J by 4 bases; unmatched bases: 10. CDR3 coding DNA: TGTGCCAGCAGCTCGCTGACAGGGAAGGCTTACGAGCAGTACTTC. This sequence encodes CASSSLTGKAYEQYF.

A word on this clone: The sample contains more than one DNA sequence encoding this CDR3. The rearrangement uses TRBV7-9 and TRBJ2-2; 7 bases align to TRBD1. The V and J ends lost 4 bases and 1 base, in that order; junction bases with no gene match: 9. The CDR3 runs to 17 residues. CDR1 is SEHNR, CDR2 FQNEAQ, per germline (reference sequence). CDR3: CASSSTWTGLNTGELFF. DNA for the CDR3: TGTGCCAGCAGCTCGACCTGGACAGGTTTGAACACCGGGGAGCTGTTTTTT.

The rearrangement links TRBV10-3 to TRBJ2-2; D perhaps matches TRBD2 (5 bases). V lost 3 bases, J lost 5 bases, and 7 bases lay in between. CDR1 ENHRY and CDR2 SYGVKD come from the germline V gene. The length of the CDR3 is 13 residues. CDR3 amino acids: CAISEGLTGELFF. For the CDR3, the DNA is TGTGCCATCAGTGAAGGACTGACCGGGGAGCTGTTTTTT.

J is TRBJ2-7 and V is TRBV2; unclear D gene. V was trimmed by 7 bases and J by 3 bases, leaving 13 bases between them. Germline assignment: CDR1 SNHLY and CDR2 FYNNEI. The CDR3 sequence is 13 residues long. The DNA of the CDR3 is TGTGCCAGCACTGGGCAAATGTACTACGAGCAGTACTTC. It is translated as CASTGQMYYEQYF.

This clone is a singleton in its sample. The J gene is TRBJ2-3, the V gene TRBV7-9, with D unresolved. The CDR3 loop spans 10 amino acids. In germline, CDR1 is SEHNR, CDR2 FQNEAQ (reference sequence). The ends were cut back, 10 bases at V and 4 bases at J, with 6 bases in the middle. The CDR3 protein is CATLSDTQYF. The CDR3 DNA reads TGTGCCACCCTATCAGATACGCAGTATTTT.

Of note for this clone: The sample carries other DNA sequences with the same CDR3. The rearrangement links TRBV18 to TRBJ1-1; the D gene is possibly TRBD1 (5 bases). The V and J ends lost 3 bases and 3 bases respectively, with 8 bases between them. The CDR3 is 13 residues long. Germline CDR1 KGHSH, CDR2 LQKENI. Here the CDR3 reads CASSPQGDTEAFF. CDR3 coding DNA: TGTGCCAGCTCACCGCAAGGGGACACTGAAGCTTTCTTT.

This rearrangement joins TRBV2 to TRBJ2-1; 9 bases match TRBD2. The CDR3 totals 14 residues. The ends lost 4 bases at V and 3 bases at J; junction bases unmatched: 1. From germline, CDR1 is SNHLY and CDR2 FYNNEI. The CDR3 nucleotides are TGTGCCAGCAGTGTTAGCGGGAGCTACAATGAGCAGTTCTTC. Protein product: CASSVSGSYNEQFF.

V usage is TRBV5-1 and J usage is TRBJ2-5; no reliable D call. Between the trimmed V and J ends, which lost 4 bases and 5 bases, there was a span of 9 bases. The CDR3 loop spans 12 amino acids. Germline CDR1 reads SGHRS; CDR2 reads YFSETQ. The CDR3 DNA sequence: TGCGCCAGCAGCCCCGTCGGGGAGACCCAGTACTTC. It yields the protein CASSPVGETQYF. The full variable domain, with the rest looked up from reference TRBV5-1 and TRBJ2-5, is KAGVTQTPRYLIKTRGQQVTLSCSPISGHRSVSWYQQTPGQGLQFLFEYFSETQRNKGNFPGRFSGRQFSNSRSEMNVSTLELGDSALYLCASSPVGETQYFGPGTRLLVL.

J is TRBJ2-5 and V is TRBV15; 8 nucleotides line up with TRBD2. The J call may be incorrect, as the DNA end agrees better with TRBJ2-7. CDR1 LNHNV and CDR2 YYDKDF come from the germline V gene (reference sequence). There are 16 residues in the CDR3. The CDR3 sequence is CATSSGVPGLGYEQYF. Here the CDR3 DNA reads TGTGCCACCAGCAGTGGGGTACCGGGACTAGGGTACGAGCAGTACTTC.

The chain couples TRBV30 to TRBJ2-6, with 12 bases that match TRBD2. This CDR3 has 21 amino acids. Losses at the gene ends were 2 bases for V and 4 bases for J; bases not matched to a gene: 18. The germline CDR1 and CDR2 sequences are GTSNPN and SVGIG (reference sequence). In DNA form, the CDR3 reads TGTGCCTGGAGTCGACTTACGGGACTAGCGGGCCGAGCGGGGGGGGCCAACGTCCTGACTTTC. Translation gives CAWSRLTGLAGRAGGANVLTF.

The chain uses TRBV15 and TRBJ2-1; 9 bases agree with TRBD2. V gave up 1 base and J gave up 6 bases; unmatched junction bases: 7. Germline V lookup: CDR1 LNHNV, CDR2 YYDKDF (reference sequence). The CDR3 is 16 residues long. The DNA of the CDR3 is TGTGCCACCAGCAGAGGTGCGGGAGGGCCGGGCAATGAGCAGTTCTTC. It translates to CATSRGAGGPGNEQFF. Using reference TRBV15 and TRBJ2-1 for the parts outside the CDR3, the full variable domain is DAMVIQNPRYQVTQFGKPVTLSCSQTLNHNVMYWYQQKSSQAPKLLFHYYDKDFNNEADTPDNFQSRRPNTSFCFLDIRSPGLGDTAMYLCATSRGAGGPGNEQFFGPGTRLTVL.

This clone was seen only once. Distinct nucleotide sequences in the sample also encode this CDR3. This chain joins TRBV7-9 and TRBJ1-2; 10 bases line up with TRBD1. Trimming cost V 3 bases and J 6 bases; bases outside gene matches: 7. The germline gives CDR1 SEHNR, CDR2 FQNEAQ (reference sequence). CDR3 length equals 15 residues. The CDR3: CASSLTGGLSNGYTF. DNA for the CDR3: TGTGCCAGCAGCTTGACAGGGGGCCTTTCGAATGGCTACACCTTC.

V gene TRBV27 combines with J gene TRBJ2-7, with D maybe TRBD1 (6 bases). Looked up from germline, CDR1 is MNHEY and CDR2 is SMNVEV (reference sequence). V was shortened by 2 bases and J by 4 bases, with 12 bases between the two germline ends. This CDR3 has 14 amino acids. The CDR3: CASSLKQGVYEQYF. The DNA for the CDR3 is TGTGCCAGCAGTTTAAAACAGGGTGTTTACGAGCAGTACTTC.

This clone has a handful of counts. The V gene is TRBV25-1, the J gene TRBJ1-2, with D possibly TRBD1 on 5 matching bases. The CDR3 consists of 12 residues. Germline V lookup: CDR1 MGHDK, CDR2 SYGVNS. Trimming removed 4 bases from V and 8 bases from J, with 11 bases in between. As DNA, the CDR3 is TGTGCCAGCAGTGCAGGGCTCGAGGGCTACACCTTC. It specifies CASSAGLEGYTF.

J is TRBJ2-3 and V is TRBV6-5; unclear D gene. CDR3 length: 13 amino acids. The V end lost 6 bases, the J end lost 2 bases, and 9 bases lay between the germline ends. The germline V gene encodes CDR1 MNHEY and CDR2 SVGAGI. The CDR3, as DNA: TGTGCCAGCAGGGTCGGTCCCACAGATACGCAGTATTTT. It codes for CASRVGPTDTQYF.

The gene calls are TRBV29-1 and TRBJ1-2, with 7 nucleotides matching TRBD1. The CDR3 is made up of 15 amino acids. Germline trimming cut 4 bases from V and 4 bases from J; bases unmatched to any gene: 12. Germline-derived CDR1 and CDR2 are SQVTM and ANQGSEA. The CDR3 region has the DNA TGCAGCGTTGTAGGGGCGGACAGGACTGGCTATGGCTACACCTTC. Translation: CSVVGADRTGYGYTF.

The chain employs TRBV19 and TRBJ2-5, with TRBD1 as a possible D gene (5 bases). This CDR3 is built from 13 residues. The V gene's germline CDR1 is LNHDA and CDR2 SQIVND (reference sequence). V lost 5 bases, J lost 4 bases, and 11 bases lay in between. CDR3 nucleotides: TGTGCCAGTAGTCTAGGGGCTTCAGAGACCCAGTACTTC. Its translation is CASSLGASETQYF.